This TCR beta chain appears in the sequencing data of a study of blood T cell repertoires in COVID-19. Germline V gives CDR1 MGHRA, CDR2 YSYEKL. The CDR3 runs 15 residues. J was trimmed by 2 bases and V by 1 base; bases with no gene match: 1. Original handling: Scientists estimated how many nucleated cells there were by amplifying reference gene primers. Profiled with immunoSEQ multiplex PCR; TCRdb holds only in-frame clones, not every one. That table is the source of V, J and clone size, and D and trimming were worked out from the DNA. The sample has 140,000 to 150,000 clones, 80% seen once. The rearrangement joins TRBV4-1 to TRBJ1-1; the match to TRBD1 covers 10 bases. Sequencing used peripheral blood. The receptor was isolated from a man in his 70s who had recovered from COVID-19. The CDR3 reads CASSQGTGGNTEAFF. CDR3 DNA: TGCGCCAGCAGCCAAGGGACAGGGGGTAACACTGAAGCTTTCTTT.